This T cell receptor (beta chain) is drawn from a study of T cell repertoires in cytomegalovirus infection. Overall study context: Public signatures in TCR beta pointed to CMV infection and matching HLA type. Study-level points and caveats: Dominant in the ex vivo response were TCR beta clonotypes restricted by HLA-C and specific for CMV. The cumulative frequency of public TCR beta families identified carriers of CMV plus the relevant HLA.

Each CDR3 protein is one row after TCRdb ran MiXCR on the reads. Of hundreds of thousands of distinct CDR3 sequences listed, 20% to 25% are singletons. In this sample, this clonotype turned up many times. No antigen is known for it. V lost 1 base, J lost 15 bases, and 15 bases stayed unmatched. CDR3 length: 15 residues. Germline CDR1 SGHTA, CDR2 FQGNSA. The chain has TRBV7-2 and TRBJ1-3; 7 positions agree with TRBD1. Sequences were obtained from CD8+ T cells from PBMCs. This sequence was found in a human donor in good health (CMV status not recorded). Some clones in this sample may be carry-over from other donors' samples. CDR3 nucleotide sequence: TGTGCCAGCAGCTTAGGGGACAGTTCTTTCGGGAACGAATATTTT. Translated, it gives CASSLGDSSFGNEYF. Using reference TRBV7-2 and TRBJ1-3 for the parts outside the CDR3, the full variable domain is GAGVSQSPSNKVTEKGKDVELRCDPISGHTALYWYRQSLGQGLEFLIYFQGNSAPDKSGLPSDRFSAERTGGSVSTLTIQRTQQEDSAVYLCASSLGDSSFGNEYFGEGSWLTVV.